A single sample is the source of the 21 T cell receptor beta chains below, sequenced in a study of regulatory T cells in long-lasting Graves disease. Investigators prepared the TCR beta libraries by applying iRepertoire HTBI primers and Arm-PCR of CDR3 regions. TCRdb recomputed calls from the multiplex PCR reads with MiXCR, one row per CDR3 protein. Among roughly 500,000 distinct CDR3 sequences listed, about 14% were seen once. Time point specified: newly diagnosed GD, antithyroid drugs for less than 3 months. The TCR library was prepared using RNA isolated from PBMCs. These data were likewise used in another study, on T cells in Graves' hyperthyroidism and ophthalmopathy.

The starting material was peripheral blood mononuclear cells (PBMCs), obtained at new diagnosis, from a patient treated with antithyroid drugs. These receptors came from a man younger than 40 with Graves disease.

This clonotype was seen a few times. A junction boundary mismatches the germline segment, possibly from a read error. CDR3 protein: CATSTGGKETQYF. As DNA, the CDR3 is TGTGCCACCTCAACCGGGGGGAAAGAGACCCAGTACTTC. V is TRBV18 and J is TRBJ2-5; 7 bases are a match to TRBD2. This CDR3 spans 13 amino acids. Per germline, CDR1 KGHSH and CDR2 LQKENI.

This clonotype was seen many times. The chain recombines TRBV12-3 or TRBV12-4 with TRBJ1-5; weak D call: TRBD1 (5 bases). V was shortened by 7 bases and J by 4 bases, with 17 bases between the two germline ends. The CDR3 length is 15 residues. CDR3: CASTGGDRGNQPQHF. The CDR3, as DNA: TGTGCCAGCACCGGCGGGGATCGGGGGAATCAGCCCCAGCATTTT.

This clonotype was detected ten times or more. The chain links TRBV12-3 or TRBV12-4 to TRBJ2-5; 7 bases align to TRBD1. The trim removed 2 bases at V and 3 bases at J, leaving 3 bases unmatched. The CDR3 contains 14 residues. The CDR3 here is CASSLKGAEETQYF. The CDR3 DNA sequence: TGTGCCAGCAGTTTAAAGGGGGCGGAAGAGACCCAGTACTTC.

V gene TRBV19 combines with J gene TRBJ2-1; TRBD2 aligns across 8 bases. The junction had 19 bases not matched to a gene; V was cut back by 10 bases and J by 8 bases. Per germline, CDR1 LNHDA and CDR2 SQIVND (reference sequence). CDR3 size: 16 residues. The CDR3 loop is CATSGVGSGARYEQFF. The DNA of the CDR3 is TGTGCCACCTCGGGTGTTGGTAGCGGGGCCCGGTATGAGCAGTTCTTC.

The sample holds many counts of this clonotype. The rearrangement joins TRBV10-2 to TRBJ2-7, with D perhaps TRBD2 (6 bases). Trimming shortened V by 4 bases and J by 2 bases, and 12 bases separated the two germline ends. The CDR3 covers 14 residues. Germline V gene sequence: CDR1 WSHSY, CDR2 SAAADI. The CDR3 nucleotides are TGCGCCAGCAGTGGGAGGGACCCGACCTACGAGCAGTACTTC. Protein: CASSGRDPTYEQYF.

The chain is built from TRBV6-2 or TRBV6-3 and TRBJ1-2, with 7 bases fitting TRBD1. Trimming removed 6 bases from V and 4 bases from J; junction bases left unmatched: 17. In germline, CDR1 is MNHEY, CDR2 SVGEGT. The CDR3 length is 17 residues. CDR3 amino acids: CASRHPTSGGPGYGYTF. In DNA, the CDR3 is TGTGCCAGCAGGCACCCCACCTCAGGGGGGCCCGGCTATGGCTACACCTTC.

This clonotype was seen many times. The chain uses TRBV7-2 and TRBJ2-4; tentatively, D is TRBD1 (6 bases). The CDR3 length is 13 residues. The V end lost 5 bases, the J end lost 4 bases, and 9 bases lay between the germline ends. The germline V gene encodes CDR1 SGHTA and CDR2 FQGNSA. This chain's CDR3 is CASSTGQKNIQYF. The CDR3 DNA reads as TGTGCCAGCAGCACCGGACAGAAAAACATTCAGTACTTC.

The table lists this clonotype with many counts. This sequence joins TRBV5-1 and TRBJ1-4; 7 bases align to TRBD1. Per the germline V gene, CDR1 is SGHRS and CDR2 is YFSETQ. V trimming: 1 base; J trimming: 11 bases; junction bases outside the gene matches: 5. There are 13 residues in the CDR3. CDR3 DNA: TGCGCCAGCAGCTTGCGGGACAGCGGGAAACTGTTTTTT. As protein: CASSLRDSGKLFF.

This clonotype was picked up a small number of times. This chain connects TRBV20-1 to TRBJ2-5; 12 bases are shared with TRBD2. CDR1 DFQATT and CDR2 SNEGSKA come from the germline V gene (reference sequence). V shed 8 bases and J 4 bases; nucleotides not matched to a gene: 8. The CDR3 spans 14 residues. The CDR3 protein is CSTTSGSLGETQYF. The CDR3 DNA sequence: TGCAGTACGACTAGCGGGAGTCTTGGAGAGACCCAGTACTTC.

This clonotype was observed a handful of times. The chain employs TRBV20-1 and TRBJ2-7, with D possibly matching TRBD2 (6 bases). The V gene lost 3 bases and the J gene lost 1 base, with 16 bases spanning the gap. CDR1 DFQATT and CDR2 SNEGSKA come from the germline V gene (reference sequence). The CDR3 runs 15 residues. The CDR3 is CSARDRGGNSYEQYF. CDR3 DNA: TGCAGTGCTAGGGACCGTGGAGGGAATTCCTACGAGCAGTACTTC.

This clonotype was counted only a few times. The V and J genes are TRBV19 and TRBJ2-7; 8 nucleotides match TRBD1. Losses at the gene ends were 5 bases for V and 2 bases for J; bases not matched to a gene: 8. The CDR3 is 15 amino acids. From germline, CDR1 is LNHDA and CDR2 SQIVND (reference sequence). This chain's CDR3 is CASSAGQGIPYEQYF. CDR3 sequence (DNA): TGTGCCAGTAGTGCCGGACAGGGTATCCCCTACGAGCAGTACTTC.

On this clonotype itself: Germline and junction disagree at one end, which may indicate a read error. The chain carries TRBV5-1 and TRBJ1-6, with D unresolved. Germline loops: CDR1 SGHRS, CDR2 YFSETQ. CDR3 length: 13 amino acids. CDR3 DNA: TGTGCCAGCACCACGGACGGTAATTCACCCCTCCACTTT. Translated: CASTTDGNSPLHF.

This clonotype showed up many times. J is TRBJ2-7 and V is TRBV27; D is uncertain. The length of the CDR3 is 14 residues. Germline loops: CDR1 MNHEY, CDR2 SMNVEV (reference sequence). Trimming pared 5 bases from V and 2 bases from J, leaving 13 bases between. DNA for the CDR3: TGTGCCAGCAGTCCTTTCGGGCCCGCCTACGAGCAGTACTTC. Protein product: CASSPFGPAYEQYF.

Comment on this clonotype: Possible read error: a much larger clone is one base away. The gene calls are TRBV18 and TRBJ2-3, with 8 bases aligning to TRBD2. Per germline, CDR1 KGHSH and CDR2 LQKENI. CDR3 size: 16 residues. CDR3 in amino acids: CASPPTSGSRPDTQYF. The CDR3 bases are TGTGCCAGCCCACCAACGAGCGGGAGTAGGCCAGATACGCAGTATTTT.

In this sample, this clonotype turned up many times. This chain connects TRBV5-4 to TRBJ2-3, with 13 bases that match TRBD2. The V and J ends lost 8 bases and 6 bases, in that order; junction bases with no gene match: 9. The CDR3 contains 15 residues. Germline V gives CDR1 SGHNT, CDR2 YYREEE (reference sequence). The CDR3: CASSPGLAGEDTQYF. The CDR3 region has the DNA TGTGCCAGTAGTCCAGGACTAGCGGGAGAGGATACGCAGTATTTT. The full variable domain, in which reference TRBV5-4 and TRBJ2-3 provide the parts outside the CDR3, is ETGVTQSPTHLIKTRGQQVTLRCSSQSGHNTVSWYQQALGQGPQFIFQYYREEENGRGNFPPRFSGLQFPNYSSELNVNALELDDSALYLCASSPGLAGEDTQYFGPGTRLTVL.

The chain joins TRBV20-1 to TRBJ2-3; D uncertain. CDR1 and CDR2 (germline): DFQATT, SNEGSKA (reference sequence). There are 13 residues in the CDR3. This chain's CDR3 is CTVNRPGTDTQYF. CDR3 DNA sequence: TGCACCGTTAACAGACCCGGCACAGATACGCAGTATTTT.

This clonotype was counted ten times or more. The rearrangement uses TRBV10-2 and TRBJ1-2; TRBD1 is a possible D gene (5 bases). Germline loops: CDR1 WSHSY, CDR2 SAAADI. This CDR3 spans 14 amino acids. V lost 4 bases and J lost 8, with 17 bases in between. CDR3 bases: TGCGCCAGCAGTGCCACGGGGGTGGCAGGCGGCTACACCTTC. It codes for CASSATGVAGGYTF.

This clonotype was recorded a few times. This rearrangement joins TRBV20-1 to TRBJ1-2, with D unresolved. V was cut by 0 bases and J by 4 bases, with 15 bases left in between. This CDR3 is 15 amino acids long. Germline V gene data show CDR1 as DFQATT and CDR2 as SNEGSKA (reference sequence). As DNA, the CDR3 is TGCAGTGCTAGAGATCAAGTAGGCGGATCCTATGGCTACACCTTC. Residues: CSARDQVGGSYGYTF.

The sample holds many counts of this clonotype. The DNA of the CDR3 is TGCGCCAGCAGCTTGGTTGAGGGGGATCAGCCCCAGCATTTT. It translates to CASSLVEGDQPQHF. V and J are TRBV5-1 and TRBJ1-5, with TRBD1 as a possible D gene (6 bases). The V gene's germline CDR1 is SGHRS and CDR2 YFSETQ. The CDR3 totals 14 residues. The V and J ends lost 0 bases and 5 bases respectively, with 9 bases between them.

Many counts were recorded for this clonotype. This sequence joins TRBV5-4 and TRBJ2-1; TRBD1 matches at 7 bases. With 3 bases clipped from V and 4 bases from J, the junction kept 7 bases outside the gene matches. There are 15 residues in the CDR3. Germline V gene data show CDR1 as SGHNT and CDR2 as YYREEE (reference sequence). The CDR3 is CASSSLDRTYNEQFF. The CDR3 DNA reads TGTGCCAGCAGCTCGCTGGACAGGACATACAATGAGCAGTTCTTC. Based on the CDR3 plus reference TRBV5-4 and TRBJ2-1, the full variable domain is ETGVTQSPTHLIKTRGQQVTLRCSSQSGHNTVSWYQQALGQGPQFIFQYYREEENGRGNFPPRFSGLQFPNYSSELNVNALELDDSALYLCASSSLDRTYNEQFFGPGTRLTVL.

Many counts were recorded for this clonotype. The gene calls are TRBV7-8 and TRBJ2-1, with D perhaps given as TRBD1 or TRBD2 (5 bases each). CDR1 SGHVS and CDR2 FQNEAQ come from the germline V gene. V dropped 4 bases and J dropped 8 bases, with 12 bases sitting between them. The CDR3 consists of 13 residues. The CDR3 reads CASSSGLGYEQFF. The CDR3 DNA sequence: TGTGCCAGCAGCTCGGGGCTAGGGTATGAGCAGTTCTTC.